One T cell receptor beta chain is described in this entry. These data belong to a study of brain T cells in children with intractable seizures. CDR1 LNHDA and CDR2 SQIVND come from the germline V gene (reference sequence). The CDR3 totals 13 residues. V lost 0 bases to trimming and J lost 4 bases, with 6 bases between them. Generated by immunoSEQ multiplex PCR, the TCRdb table keeps only in-frame clones and is missing some. Of fewer than 50,000 clones listed, around nine tenths are singletons. The rearrangement joins TRBV19 to TRBJ2-5; D not certain. The material sequenced was peripheral blood, taken at surgery. The origin of this receptor is a girl aged 2-10 years with tuberous sclerosis and intractable seizures. CDR3 amino acids: CASSIDQGETQYF. Here the CDR3 DNA reads TGTGCCAGTAGTATAGATCAAGGAGAGACCCAGTACTTC.